The source of this T cell receptor (beta chain) is a study of cytomegalovirus exposure and HLA in healthy donors. Study results and limitations: In a later analysis, TCR beta V- and J-gene trimming showed a link to a missense DCLRE1C variant. Productive status was seen about 87% or about 30% of the time for most TCR beta V segments in an earlier analysis.

Likely unrecorded immune exposures existed in these nominally healthy donors. Of note for this clone: What it recognizes is unknown.

Germline-derived CDR1 and CDR2 are ENHRY and SYGVKD. The CDR3 covers 22 residues. The J segment lost 7 bases and the V segment lost 4 bases, leaving 26 bases of the junction unmatched. This PCR relied on a set of 60 Vbeta primers and 13 Jbeta primers. Sequenced by immunoSEQ multiplex PCR; TCRdb stores in-frame clones only, minus some. Here the sample spans over 85,000 clones, approximately 80% being singletons. Sequencing used PBMCs. V is TRBV10-3 and J is TRBJ2-1; 12 nucleotides line up with TRBD1. The source of this sequence is a man under 40 in good health and CMV-seropositive. CDR3 bases: TGTGCCATCAGTGCGGGATACCTTGCCGGGACAGGGGGCAGGAAGTTAAGAAATGAGCAGTTCTTC. It yields the protein CAISAGYLAGTGGRKLRNEQFF.